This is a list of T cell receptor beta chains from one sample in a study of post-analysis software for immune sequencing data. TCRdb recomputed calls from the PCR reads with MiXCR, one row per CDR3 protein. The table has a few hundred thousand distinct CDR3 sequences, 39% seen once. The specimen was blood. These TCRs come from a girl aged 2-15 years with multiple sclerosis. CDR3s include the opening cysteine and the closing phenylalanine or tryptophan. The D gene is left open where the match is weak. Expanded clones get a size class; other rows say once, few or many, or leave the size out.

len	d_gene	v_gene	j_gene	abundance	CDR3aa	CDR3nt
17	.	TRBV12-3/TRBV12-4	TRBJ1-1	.	CASSPRTSLNTSTEAFF	TGTGCCAGCAGTCCAAGGACAAGTCTTAATACGTCCACTGAAGCTTTCTTT
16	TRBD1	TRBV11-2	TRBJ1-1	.	CASSLGRGTLNTEAFF	TGTGCCAGCAGCTTAGGCAGGGGGACTCTGAACACTGAAGCTTTCTTT
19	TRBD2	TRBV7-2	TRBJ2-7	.	CASSLGGLAGRSDQEAQYF	TGTGCCAGCAGCTTAGGAGGTCTAGCGGGAAGATCGGATCAAGAGGCCCAGTACTTC
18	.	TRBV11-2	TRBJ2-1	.	CASSLSFPRGARYNEQFF	TGTGCCAGCAGCTTAAGTTTTCCGAGGGGAGCCCGCTACAATGAGCAGTTCTTC
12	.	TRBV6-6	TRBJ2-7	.	CASTGTSYEQYF	TGTGCCAGCACAGGGACCTCCTACGAGCAGTACTTC
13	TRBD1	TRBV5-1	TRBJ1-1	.	CASSFDRDTEAFF	TGCGCCAGCAGCTTCGACAGGGACACTGAAGCTTTCTTT
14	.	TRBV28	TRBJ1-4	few	CASSLGTLREKLFF	TGTGCCAGCAGTTTGGGGACGCTAAGGGAAAAACTGTTTTTT
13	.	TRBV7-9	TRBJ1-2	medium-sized	CASSPGERYGYTF	TGTGCCAGCAGCCCAGGGGAGCGGTATGGCTACACCTTC
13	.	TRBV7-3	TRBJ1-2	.	CAGSREGGGGYTF	TGTGCCGGCAGCCGGGAAGGAGGGGGTGGCTACACCTTC
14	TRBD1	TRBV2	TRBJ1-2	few	CASRPTMDRDGYTF	TGTGCCAGCAGACCCACAATGGACAGGGACGGCTACACCTTC
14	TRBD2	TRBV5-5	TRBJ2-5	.	CASSSTSGEETQYF	TGTGCCAGCAGCTCTACTAGCGGGGAAGAGACCCAGTACTTC
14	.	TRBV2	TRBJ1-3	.	CASTEENSGNTIYF	TGTGCCAGCACCGAGGAAAACTCTGGAAACACCATATATTTT
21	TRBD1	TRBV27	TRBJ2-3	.	CASRSMKVWDRATISTDTQYF	TGTGCCAGCAGAAGTATGAAGGTGTGGGACAGGGCGACAATTAGCACAGATACGCAGTATTTT
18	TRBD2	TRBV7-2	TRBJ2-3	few	CASSARLAGGFYTDTQYF	TGTGCCAGCAGCGCCCGACTAGCGGGGGGCTTCTACACAGATACGCAGTATTTT
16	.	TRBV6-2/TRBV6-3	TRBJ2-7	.	CASSYSIGLKGYEQYF	TGTGCCAGCAGTTACTCGATAGGACTCAAGGGCTACGAGCAGTACTTC
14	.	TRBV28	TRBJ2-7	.	CASSLNTAPYEQYF	TGTGCCAGCAGTTTAAACACCGCCCCCTACGAGCAGTACTTC
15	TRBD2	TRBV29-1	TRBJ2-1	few	CSVGGRLAENNEQFF	TGCAGCGTGGGCGGTCGACTAGCGGAGAACAATGAGCAGTTCTTC
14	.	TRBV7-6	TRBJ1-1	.	CASSIPGQNTEAFF	TGTGCCAGCAGCATTCCGGGACAGAACACTGAAGCTTTCTTT
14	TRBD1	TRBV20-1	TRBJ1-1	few	CSAAQGGGNTEAFF	TGCAGTGCTGCCCAGGGGGGGGGAAACACTGAAGCTTTCTTT
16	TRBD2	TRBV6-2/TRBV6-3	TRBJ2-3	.	CASRSPGLEGTDTQYF	TGTGCCAGCAGGAGTCCGGGACTAGAAGGCACAGATACGCAGTATTTT
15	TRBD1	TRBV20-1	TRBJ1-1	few	CSARAPTGVVTEAFF	TGCAGTGCTAGAGCACCTACAGGGGTGGTCACTGAAGCTTTCTTT
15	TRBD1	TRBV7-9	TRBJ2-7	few	CASTTAGQGDYEQYF	TGTGCCAGCACCACCGCGGGACAGGGGGATTACGAGCAGTACTTC
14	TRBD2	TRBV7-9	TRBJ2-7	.	CASSLTSGRTEQYF	TGTGCCAGCAGCTTAACTAGCGGGAGAACCGAGCAGTACTTC
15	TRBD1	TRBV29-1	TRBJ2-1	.	CSVENTGTVYNEQFF	TGCAGCGTTGAGAACACCGGGACAGTCTACAATGAGCAGTTCTTC
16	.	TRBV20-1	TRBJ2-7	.	CSARDAGSGVPYEQYF	TGCAGTGCTAGAGACGCCGGCTCAGGGGTGCCCTACGAGCAGTACTTC
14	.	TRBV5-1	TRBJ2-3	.	CASSFGERTDTQYF	TGCGCCAGCAGCTTCGGGGAACGCACAGATACGCAGTATTTT
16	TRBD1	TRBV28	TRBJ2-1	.	CASGEAPGTGDNEQFF	TGTGCCAGCGGCGAGGCCCCCGGGACAGGGGACAATGAGCAGTTCTTC